Listed below are T cell receptor beta chains from one sample, sequenced in a study of CD4 T cells in relation to SARS-CoV-2 and coronaviruses. These receptors have no identified antigens. Profiling relied on immunoSEQ multiplex PCR, and the TCRdb table lists in-frame clones only, not all of them. This repertoire shows about 12,000 clones, 65% to 70% found once; its top ten account for approximately 8%. The sample consisted of CD4+ T cells from PBMCs, cultured in vitro. Source of these receptors: a human donor in good health. Each CDR3 is given without its conserved first and last residue. A D gene is named only where the DNA matches it firmly.

>TRBV9|TRBJ1-2|NA
ASSVAGRANYGYT
>TRBV4-1|TRBJ2-3|TRBD2
ASSRGGSTDTQY
>TRBV20-1|TRBJ1-6|NA
SAGPDSPLH
>TRBV15|TRBJ1-1|NA
ATSSGGGRTEAF
>TRBV18|TRBJ2-3|NA
ASSRGGADTQY
>TRBV28|TRBJ2-3|NA
ASSSPGGANTDTQY
>TRBV11-2|TRBJ2-7|NA
ASSSPRQDSALSYEQY
>TRBV3-1/TRBV3-2|TRBJ1-2|NA
ASSQGLRPIDDYT
>TRBV20-1|TRBJ2-7|NA
SASLTVYEQY
>TRBV5-1|TRBJ1-1|TRBD1
ASSLYLPGQGVEGAF
>TRBV6-1|TRBJ2-6|NA
ASSEASSGANVLT
>TRBV7-2|TRBJ1-5|TRBD1
ASNTGGHSNQPQH
>TRBV18|TRBJ2-2|NA
ASSPPVGRGNTGELF
>TRBV5-1|TRBJ2-3|NA
ASSLRGGRTDTQY
>TRBV11-2|TRBJ2-5|TRBD1
ASSTRTGGGETQY
>TRBV19|TRBJ1-1|NA
ASMFRQYRGQNTEAF
>TRBV19|TRBJ2-6|NA
ASSMGQGSGANVLT
>TRBV6-2/TRBV6-3|TRBJ2-5|TRBD2
ASSGLAGKETQY
>TRBV3-1/TRBV3-2|TRBJ2-7|NA
ASSQDTGQSEQY
>TRBV7-3|TRBJ2-5|TRBD2
ASSLGHGRVGETQY
>TRBV6-5|TRBJ2-1|TRBD1
ASSYDRGHEQF
>TRBV5-1|TRBJ2-2|TRBD2
ASSFLTSRNTGELF
>TRBV11-2|TRBJ2-5|NA
ASSLNIRLGNQETQY
>TRBV15|TRBJ2-7|NA
ATSRGTVGVSEQY
>TRBV18|TRBJ2-3|NA
ASSPLQRGTDTQY
>TRBV19|TRBJ1-1|NA
ASSSQGFPNTEAF
>TRBV4-2|TRBJ2-3|TRBD2
ASTIAGGNTDTQY
>TRBV19|TRBJ1-6|NA
ASRAENNSPLH
>TRBV11-2|TRBJ1-2|TRBD1
ASSYDRASSYGYT
>TRBV4-1|TRBJ2-7|TRBD1
ASSRNDLGQGAYEQY
>TRBV9|TRBJ1-5|NA
ASSVGEEDSNQPQH
>TRBV10-3|TRBJ2-5|TRBD1
ATRKDRGEETQY
>TRBV2|TRBJ2-2|TRBD1
ATRQGGTGELF
>TRBV14|TRBJ2-5|NA
ASSPSSGSTQY
>TRBV3-1/TRBV3-2|TRBJ2-5|NA
ASSHLGETQY
>TRBV7-2|TRBJ2-1|NA
ASSLVLAGDRAINEQF
>TRBV9|TRBJ1-2|NA
ASSPPVGQTYGYT
>TRBV28|TRBJ2-1|NA
ASSLTGAYNEQF
>TRBV12-5|TRBJ2-5|TRBD1
ASGSGTGVETQY
>TRBV11-3|TRBJ2-5|TRBD1
ASSLGRGQGGETQY
>TRBV4-2|TRBJ2-1|TRBD2
ASSQELAGLGYDNEQF
>TRBV10-1|TRBJ2-3|TRBD2
ASRTSGSDTQY
>TRBV6-5|TRBJ1-6|NA
ASSSGSENSPLH
>TRBV18|TRBJ1-5|TRBD1
ASSVDRGNQPQH
>TRBV25-1|TRBJ2-5|NA
ASSRNTGPQETQY
>TRBV9|TRBJ2-5|NA
ASSVGGGQETQY
>TRBV6-2/TRBV6-3|TRBJ2-1|TRBD2
ASRPRTRTRVYNEQF
>TRBV4-1|TRBJ1-2|NA
ASSQDRVNYGYT
>TRBV18|TRBJ2-1|TRBD1
ASSRKTGLHEQF
>TRBV10-2|TRBJ1-4|NA
ASRLGGPTNEKLF
>TRBV2|TRBJ2-7|NA
ASSGNYEQY
>TRBV19|TRBJ1-4|TRBD1
ASTPDRGTSKLF
>TRBV3-1/TRBV3-2|TRBJ1-1|NA
ASSQGSSENTEAF
>TRBV2|TRBJ2-7|NA
ASSEGSYHEQY